This TCR beta chain stems from a study of kidney transplant recipient with SARS-CoV-2 infection. Via MiXCR, TCRdb re-called the reads, giving one row per CDR3 protein. The repertoire holds about 240,000 distinct CDR3 sequences, with more than 25% as singletons. This clonotype came up a few times. Germline values: CDR1 SGHVS, CDR2 FQNEAQ. Trimming left V 2 bases short and J 6 bases short, with 20 bases between. The CDR3 contains 17 residues. The chain recombines TRBV7-8 with TRBJ2-4; TRBD1 might be the D (5 bases). This specimen was a blood sample, taken at baseline and around day 110 from a kidney transplant recipient. This receptor was identified in a male patient between 25 and 39 years old who had COVID-19 and was a kidney transplant recipient. A subset of T cells may come from the graft donor. This CDR3 reads CASSLRPVDSNRNIQYF. Written as DNA, the CDR3 is TGTGCCAGCAGCTTAAGGCCCGTAGACAGTAATCGAAACATTCAGTACTTC.